This record covers a single TCR beta chain. The CDR3 spans 17 residues. V was shortened by 4 bases and J by 0 bases, with 16 bases between the two germline ends. The germline V gene has CDR1 MDHEN and CDR2 SYDVKM. The assay was immunoSEQ multiplex PCR, and TCRdb's table has in-frame clones only and misses some. This table has 30,000 to 45,000 clones, about 91% appearing once. This sample is drawn from a study of T cell changes during pregnancy in multiple sclerosis. This chain links TRBV28 with TRBJ2-1; D gene ambiguous. The receptor comes from a female donor with multiple sclerosis, enrolled in a pregnancy study. The sample was CD8+ T cells from peripheral blood mononuclear cells, taken before pregnancy. The CDR3 spells CASSSKDTRRSYNEQFF. DNA for the CDR3: TGTGCCAGCAGTTCCAAAGACACTCGGCGCTCCTACAATGAGCAGTTCTTC.